This paragraph reports one T cell receptor (beta chain). CDR1 is MNHEY, CDR2 SMNVEV, per germline (reference sequence). V was trimmed by 5 bases and J by 8 bases, leaving 18 bases between them. This CDR3 has 14 amino acids. This table comes from immunoSEQ multiplex PCR, and its TCRdb copy is limited to in-frame clones, with some not included. The repertoire holds tens of thousands of clones, with approximately 84% as singletons. This sample stems from a study of control samples from healthy donors and cancer patients. The source material was PBMCs. The genes are TRBV27 and TRBJ1-2; D is perhaps TRBD1 (6 bases). This clonotype was obtained from a woman between 50 and 59 years old with lung cancer. The chain's CDR3 is CASSPINRVGGYTF. CDR3 sequence (DNA): TGTGCCAGCAGTCCGATTAACAGGGTCGGCGGCTACACCTTC.